The 9 T cell receptor beta chains below were found in one sample sequenced in a study of CD8 T cells in ankylosing spondylitis. Study conclusions and caveats: Characteristic of ankylosing spondylitis blood, it appeared, was a TCR beta motif comprising roughly 8 highly homologous variants.

These receptors have no known antigen. From the 5' RACE reads, TCRdb called clonotypes with MiXCR, one entry per CDR3 protein. Among fewer than 400,000 distinct CDR3 sequences listed, 20% to 25% were seen once. Sequencing input: blood, either unsorted or a sorted T cell fraction (not recorded which). Receptors originate from a male donor with ankylosing spondylitis.

This clonotype was seen ten or more times. The genes are TRBV29-1 and TRBJ1-1; D call uncertain. From germline, CDR1 is SQVTM and CDR2 ANQGSEA. V lost 4 bases to trimming and J lost 0 bases, with 12 bases between them. The CDR3 is made up of 14 amino acids. The CDR3 DNA reads as TGCAGCGTTGTAAGGTCGGCTGTGAACACTGAAGCTTTCTTT. Encoded protein: CSVVRSAVNTEAFF.

This chain uses TRBV7-8 with TRBJ1-1, with D perhaps TRBD1 (6 bases). V was shortened by 0 bases and J by 3 bases, with 8 bases between the two germline ends. CDR3 length: 14 residues. The germline CDR1 and CDR2 sequences are SGHVS and FQNEAQ. This chain's CDR3 is CASSLAHRDTEAFF. Written as DNA, the CDR3 is TGTGCCAGCAGCTTAGCGCACAGGGACACTGAAGCTTTCTTT.

The chain employs TRBV20-1 and TRBJ2-7; TRBD2 matches 8 bases. Germline CDR1 is DFQATT and CDR2 is SNEGSKA (reference sequence). This CDR3 region has 15 residues. The trim removed 2 bases at V and 0 bases at J, leaving 6 bases unmatched. The CDR3 is CSARPLADYSYEQYF. CDR3 coding DNA: TGCAGTGCTAGACCACTAGCGGACTACTCCTACGAGCAGTACTTC.

The rearrangement links TRBV7-2 to TRBJ1-6; D not certain. Germline lookup yields CDR1 SGHTA and CDR2 FQGNSA. V lost 4 bases to trimming and J lost 3 bases, with 13 bases between them. CDR3 size: 16 residues. The CDR3 protein is CASSSRPDIYNSPLHF. CDR3 nucleotides: TGTGCCAGCAGCTCAAGGCCAGACATCTATAATTCACCCCTCCACTTT.

This clonotype was recorded a few times. DNA for the CDR3: TGCAGTGCCAGCCGTTTAGATGGAAACACCATATATTTT. Encoded protein: CSASRLDGNTIYF. The J gene is TRBJ1-3, the V gene TRBV20-1; D gene ambiguous. From germline, CDR1 is DFQATT and CDR2 SNEGSKA (reference sequence). This CDR3 spans 13 amino acids. V was pared by 6 bases and J by 3 bases, with 12 bases between.

A few counts support this clonotype. The genes are TRBV6-1 and TRBJ1-5; perhaps TRBD1 as D (5 bases). Germline CDR1 is MNHNS and CDR2 is SASEGT. The CDR3 covers 16 residues. Trimming took 5 bases from V and 0 from J, leaving 14 bases between them. Here the CDR3 reads CASSPGGTYSNQPQHF. CDR3 coding DNA: TGTGCCAGCAGTCCCGGGGGTACCTATAGCAATCAGCCCCAGCATTTT.

This chain uses TRBV7-2 with TRBJ1-2, with 7 nucleotides matching TRBD1. Germline V gene data show CDR1 as SGHTA and CDR2 as FQGNSA. This CDR3 has 14 residues. V gave up 5 bases and J gave up 5 bases; unmatched junction bases: 8. The CDR3 sequence is CASSPRRDSYGYTF. DNA for the CDR3: TGTGCCAGCAGCCCGCGTAGGGACAGTTATGGCTACACCTTC.

The CDR3 reads CATSDQQGPGQPQHF. CDR3 nucleotide sequence: TGTGCCACCAGTGATCAACAGGGTCCGGGTCAGCCCCAGCATTTT. This chain connects TRBV24-1 to TRBJ1-5, with a possible D match to TRBD1 (6 bases). The V gene's germline CDR1 is KGHDR and CDR2 SFDVKD. V gave up 3 bases and J gave up 6 bases, with 14 bases separating them. This CDR3 has 15 residues.

This clonotype was picked up a small number of times. The CDR3 region is CASSAIRWVSLQETQYF. The CDR3 bases are TGTGCCAGCAGTGCAATACGATGGGTATCACTCCAGGAGACCCAGTACTTC. The rearrangement joins TRBV6-1 to TRBJ2-5; D remains unclear. Germline V CDR1 and CDR2: MNHNS, SASEGT. The V end lost 4 bases, the J end lost 5 bases, and 23 bases lay between the germline ends. The CDR3 is 17 residues long.